This T cell receptor beta chain was documented in a study of shared clonotypes between healthy human individuals. At the level of the study: There were three CD4 naive, three CD4 memory, two CD8 naive and one CD8 memory plates per donor.

About this clone itself: Its specificity is unknown.

Terminally differentiated effector memory CD45RA+ cells were left out of the naive CD8 fraction, which was CD45RO-negative and positively selected for CCR7. Trimming left V 7 bases short and J 1 base short, with 13 bases between. This CDR3 has 14 amino acids. Germline lookup yields CDR1 MNHEY and CDR2 SMNVEV (reference sequence). Study observations and caveats: Naive subsets generally exceeded memory subsets in estimated richness. Genetic and exposure-history diversity was limited by the small donor number.

In the original processing: Because ImmunoSEQ provided only junction sequences with no quality scores, the filtering differed. Only in-frame clones appear in the TCRdb table, and some are missing; sequencing was by immunoSEQ multiplex PCR. V and J calls and clone size are given by that table; D and trimming were obtained from the DNA. The table records about 2,100,000 clones, just over 90% of them present only once. V and J are TRBV27 and TRBJ1-1; possibly TRBD1 for D (6 bases). Sequencing was carried out using naive CD8+ T cells from PBMCs. The sequence derives from a man between 18 and 29 years old in good health. Some clones in this sample may be carry-over from other donors' samples. This CDR3 is CASTLTGSNTEAFF. CDR3 DNA: TGTGCCAGCACCTTAACAGGGTCGAACACTGAAGCTTTCTTT.